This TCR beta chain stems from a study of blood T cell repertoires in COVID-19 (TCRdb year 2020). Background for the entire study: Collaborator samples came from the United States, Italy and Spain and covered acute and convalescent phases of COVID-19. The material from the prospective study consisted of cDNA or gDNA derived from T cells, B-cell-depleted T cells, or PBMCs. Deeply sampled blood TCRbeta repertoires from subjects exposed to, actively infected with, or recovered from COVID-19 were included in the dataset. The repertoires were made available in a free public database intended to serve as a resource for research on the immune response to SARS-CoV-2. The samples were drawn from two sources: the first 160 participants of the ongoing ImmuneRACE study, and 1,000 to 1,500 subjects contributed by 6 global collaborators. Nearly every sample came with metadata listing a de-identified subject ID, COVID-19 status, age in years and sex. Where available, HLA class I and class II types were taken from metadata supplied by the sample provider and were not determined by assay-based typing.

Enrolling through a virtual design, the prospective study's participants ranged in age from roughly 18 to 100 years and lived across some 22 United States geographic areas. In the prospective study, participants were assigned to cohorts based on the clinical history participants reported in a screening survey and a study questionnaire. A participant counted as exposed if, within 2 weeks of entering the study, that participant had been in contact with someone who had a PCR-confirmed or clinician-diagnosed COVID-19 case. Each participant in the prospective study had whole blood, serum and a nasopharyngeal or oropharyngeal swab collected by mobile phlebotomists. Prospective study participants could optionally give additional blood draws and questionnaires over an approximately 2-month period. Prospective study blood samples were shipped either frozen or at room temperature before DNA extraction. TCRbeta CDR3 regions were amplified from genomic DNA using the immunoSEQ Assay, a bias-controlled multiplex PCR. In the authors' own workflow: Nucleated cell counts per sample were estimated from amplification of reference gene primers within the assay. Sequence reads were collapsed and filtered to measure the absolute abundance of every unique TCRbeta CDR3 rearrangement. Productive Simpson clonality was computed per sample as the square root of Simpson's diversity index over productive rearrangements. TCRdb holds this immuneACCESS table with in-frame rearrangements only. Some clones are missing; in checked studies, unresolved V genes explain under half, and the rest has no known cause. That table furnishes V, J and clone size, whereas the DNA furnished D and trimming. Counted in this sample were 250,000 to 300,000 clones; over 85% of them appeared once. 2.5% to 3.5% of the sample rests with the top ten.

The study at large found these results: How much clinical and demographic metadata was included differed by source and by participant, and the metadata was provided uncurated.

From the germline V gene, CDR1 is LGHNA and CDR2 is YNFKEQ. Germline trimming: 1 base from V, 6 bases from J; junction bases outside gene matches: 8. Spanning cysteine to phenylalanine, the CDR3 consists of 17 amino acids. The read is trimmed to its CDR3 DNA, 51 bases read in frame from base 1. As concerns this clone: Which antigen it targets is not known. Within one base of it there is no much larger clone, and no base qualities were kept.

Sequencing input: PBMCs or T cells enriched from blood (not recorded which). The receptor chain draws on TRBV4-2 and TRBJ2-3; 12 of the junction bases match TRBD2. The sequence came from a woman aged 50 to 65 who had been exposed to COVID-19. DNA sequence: TGTGCCAGCAGCCAAGCAGCTAGCGGGGGGGCATCGGATACGCAGTATTTT. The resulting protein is CASSQAASGGASDTQYF.